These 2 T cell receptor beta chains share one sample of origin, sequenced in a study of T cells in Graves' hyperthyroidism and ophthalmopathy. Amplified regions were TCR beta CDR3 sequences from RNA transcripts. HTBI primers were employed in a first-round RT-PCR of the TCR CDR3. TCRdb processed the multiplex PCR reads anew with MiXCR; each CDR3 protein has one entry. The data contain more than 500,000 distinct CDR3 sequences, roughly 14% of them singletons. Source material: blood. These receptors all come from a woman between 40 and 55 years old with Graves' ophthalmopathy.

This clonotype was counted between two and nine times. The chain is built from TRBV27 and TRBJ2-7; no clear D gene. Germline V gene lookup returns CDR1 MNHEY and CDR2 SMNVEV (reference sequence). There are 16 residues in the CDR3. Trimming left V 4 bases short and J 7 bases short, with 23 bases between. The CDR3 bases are TGTGCCAGCAGTTCTCGACCAGCCGTAATGGGATTAGAGCAGTACTTC. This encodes CASSSRPAVMGLEQYF.

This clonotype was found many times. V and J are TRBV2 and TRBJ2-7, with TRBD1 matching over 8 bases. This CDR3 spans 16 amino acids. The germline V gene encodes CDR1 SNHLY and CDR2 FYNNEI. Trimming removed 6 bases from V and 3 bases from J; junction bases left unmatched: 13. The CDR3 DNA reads TGTGCCAGCAGCCTCCAAGGTGGAGGACAGGGCTACGAGCAGTACTTC. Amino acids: CASSLQGGGQGYEQYF.